Each of the 24 T cell receptor beta chains below was sequenced from the same sample in a study of T cell responses to AZD1222 COVID-19 vaccine. Measured with immunoSEQ multiplex PCR; TCRdb has only the in-frame clones, and not every one. Among more than 80,000 clones, 90% to 95% were seen once, and the ten largest hold approximately 3.1%. The sample was peripheral blood, taken 28 days after the second AZD1222 dose. The receptors were gathered from an adult who received the AZD1222 COVID-19 vaccine.

This clone was detected only a few times. The rearrangement uses TRBV28 and TRBJ2-7; D possibly matches TRBD1 or TRBD2 (5 bases each). The CDR3 is 12 amino acids. V was clipped by 5 bases and J by 4 bases, with 9 bases between them. CDR1 is MDHEN and CDR2 is SYDVKM in the germline V gene. The CDR3 DNA follows: TGTGCCAGCAGTGGGGACCGTTACGAGCAGTACTTC. Amino acids: CASSGDRYEQYF.

This clone has a single count. The rearrangement joins TRBV9 to TRBJ2-5, with 7 positions matching TRBD2. The V gene's germline CDR1 is SGDLS and CDR2 YYNGEE. CDR3 length: 14 amino acids. J gave up 1 base and V 3 bases, and 3 bases lay outside the gene matches. CDR3 protein: CASSATGGQETQYF. The CDR3 bases are TGTGCCAGCAGCGCCACGGGGGGCCAAGAGACCCAGTACTTC.

The chain joins TRBV11-3 to TRBJ2-7, with D hard to call. Germline V gives CDR1 SGHNT, CDR2 YENEEA. The germline V and J ends were trimmed by 5 bases and 2 bases, with 7 bases remaining between them. The CDR3 extends over 12 amino acids. The CDR3 DNA follows: TGTGCCAGCAGCCGCGGACCCTACGAGCAGTACTTC. The encoded protein is CASSRGPYEQYF.

This chain uses TRBV5-6 with TRBJ2-3, with 7 bases fitting TRBD1. J lost 4 bases, V lost 4 bases, and 9 bases had no gene match. CDR1 SGHDT and CDR2 YYEEEE come from the germline V gene. The CDR3 length is 15 residues. The CDR3 region is CASSGDRDLADTQYF. The CDR3 DNA is TGTGCCAGCAGCGGAGACAGGGACCTCGCAGATACGCAGTATTTT.

The rearrangement links TRBV5-1 to TRBJ2-2; D gene ambiguous. The V gene lost 1 base and the J gene lost 2 bases, with 9 bases spanning the gap. Germline values: CDR1 SGHRS, CDR2 YFSETQ. The CDR3 extends over 15 amino acids. The DNA of the CDR3 is TGCGCCAGCAGCTTGTCCCACTCCAACACCGGGGAGCTGTTTTTT. Its protein is CASSLSHSNTGELFF.

This chain joins TRBV28 and TRBJ2-3; D remains ambiguous. Trimming cost V 10 bases and J 6 bases, with 14 bases left between them. Germline V gene sequence: CDR1 MDHEN, CDR2 SYDVKM. The CDR3 totals 12 residues. In DNA form, the CDR3 reads TGTGCCACCGACTCCCAACCCGATACGCAGTATTTT. It specifies CATDSQPDTQYF.

J is TRBJ1-2 and V is TRBV4-1; TRBD1 matches at 9 bases. The CDR3 extends over 19 amino acids. V trimming: 4 bases; J trimming: 5 bases; junction bases outside the gene matches: 20. Looked up from germline, CDR1 is MGHRA and CDR2 is YSYEKL. Here the CDR3 reads CASSRGGQGSVSRGYGYTF. DNA of the CDR3: TGCGCCAGCAGCCGGGGGGGACAGGGATCTGTTTCGCGCGGTTATGGCTACACCTTC.

The chain carries TRBV20-1 and TRBJ2-3; TRBD2 matches 10 bases. There are 15 residues in the CDR3. After removal of 3 bases from V and 5 bases from J, the junction contained 8 bases not matched to a gene. CDR1 and CDR2 (germline): DFQATT, SNEGSKA (reference sequence). CDR3 residues: CSASGSGGAVDTQYF. The DNA of the CDR3 is TGCAGTGCTAGTGGGAGCGGGGGGGCTGTAGATACGCAGTATTTT.

This clone was observed once. The rearrangement uses TRBV5-4 and TRBJ2-2, with a possible D match to TRBD2 (6 bases). This CDR3 has 15 residues. Trimming removed 2 bases from V and 1 base from J, with 9 bases in between. Germline CDR1 SGHNT, CDR2 YYREEE (reference sequence). CDR3 in DNA: TGTGCCAGCAGCTTTGGGGGGTTGAACACCGGGGAGCTGTTTTTT. Translation: CASSFGGLNTGELFF.

The chain joins TRBV18 to TRBJ2-1; TRBD1 might be the D (5 bases). Trimming pared 2 bases from V and 1 base from J, leaving 9 bases between. Per the germline V gene, CDR1 is KGHSH and CDR2 is LQKENI. The CDR3 extends over 15 amino acids. The CDR3 spells CASSPGAGSYNEQFF. In DNA, the CDR3 is TGTGCCAGCTCACCAGGGGCAGGGTCCTACAATGAGCAGTTCTTC.

The rearrangement uses TRBV5-4 and TRBJ2-7; TRBD1 aligns across 7 bases. The junction had 9 bases not matched to a gene; V was cut back by 3 bases and J by 3 bases. The CDR3 extends over 15 amino acids. From germline, CDR1 is SGHNT and CDR2 YYREEE (reference sequence). DNA for the CDR3: TGTGCCAGCAGCTCTCAAGGGACAGAACTCTACGAGCAGTACTTC. It yields the protein CASSSQGTELYEQYF.

The rearrangement uses TRBV28 and TRBJ1-3; D is undetermined. This CDR3 is 11 amino acids long. Trimming took off 7 bases at V and 2 bases at J, with 3 bases between the two ends. Germline loops: CDR1 MDHEN, CDR2 SYDVKM. Here the CDR3 DNA reads TGTGCCAGCACCGCTGGAAACACCATATATTTT. Its translation: CASTAGNTIYF. The full variable domain, in which reference TRBV28 and TRBJ1-3 provide the parts outside the CDR3, is DVKVTQSSRYLVKRTGEKVFLECVQDMDHENMFWYRQDPGLGLRLIYFSYDVKMKEKGDIPEGYSVSREKKERFSLILESASTNQTSMYLCASTAGNTIYFGEGSWLTVV.

The rearrangement joins TRBV30 to TRBJ1-2, with D tentatively TRBD1 (6 bases). Germline V gene lookup returns CDR1 GTSNPN and CDR2 SVGIG (reference sequence). V lost 2 bases, J lost 4 bases, and 17 bases lay in between. This CDR3 has 15 amino acids. In DNA, the CDR3 is TGTGCCTGGAGTAAACAGGGCCCCTCGACCTATGGCTACACCTTC. Protein sequence: CAWSKQGPSTYGYTF.

The rearrangement uses TRBV5-1 and TRBJ2-1; 9 bases align to TRBD2. CDR3 length equals 17 residues. With V trimmed by 4 bases and J by 7 bases, 15 bases remained unmatched. Germline CDR1 SGHRS, CDR2 YFSETQ. The CDR3 protein is CASSHGERASGANEQFF. The CDR3 DNA reads as TGCGCCAGCAGCCATGGGGAAAGGGCTAGCGGGGCGAATGAGCAGTTCTTC.

This chain links TRBV5-1 with TRBJ1-3, with TRBD1 matching over 9 bases. The CDR3 length is 16 residues. Germline CDR1 and CDR2: SGHRS and YFSETQ. V dropped 4 bases and J dropped 0; count of bases not matched to a gene: 5. The CDR3 reads CASSGGTGNSGNTIYF. CDR3 nucleotides: TGCGCCAGCAGCGGGGGGACAGGGAACTCTGGAAACACCATATATTTT.

The J gene is TRBJ1-4, the V gene TRBV6-5; D unclear. Trimming shortened V by 0 bases and J by 7 bases, and 15 bases separated the two germline ends. The CDR3 consists of 16 residues. CDR1 and CDR2 (germline): MNHEY, SVGAGI. The CDR3 sequence is CASSYSLAGLGEKLFF. The CDR3 nucleotides read TGTGCCAGCAGTTACTCTCTTGCAGGTCTCGGTGAAAAACTGTTTTTT.

This chain connects TRBV6-5 to TRBJ1-1; D is undetermined. Trimming took 6 bases from V and 1 from J, leaving 9 bases between them. Germline V gives CDR1 MNHEY, CDR2 SVGAGI. This CDR3 region has 13 residues. CDR3 in DNA: TGTGCCAGCAGCAAAGGACCGAACACTGAAGCTTTCTTT. Translation gives CASSKGPNTEAFF.

The rearrangement uses TRBV7-2 and TRBJ2-3; weak D call: TRBD1 (5 bases). The CDR3 covers 14 residues. The V end lost 1 base, the J end lost 1 base, and 6 bases lay between the germline ends. Germline V gives CDR1 SGHTA, CDR2 FQGNSA. The CDR3 nucleotides are TGTGCCAGCAGCTTAGGGGGCCGCACAGATACGCAGTATTTT. Its protein product is CASSLGGRTDTQYF.

V is TRBV27 and J is TRBJ1-2; perhaps TRBD1 as D (6 bases). The germline V gene has CDR1 MNHEY and CDR2 SMNVEV (reference sequence). The CDR3 consists of 13 residues. Between the trimmed V and J ends, which lost 6 bases and 7 bases, there was a span of 15 bases. CDR3: CASSTGSWGGYTF. The CDR3 nucleotides read TGTGCCAGCAGCACAGGGTCTTGGGGTGGCTACACCTTC.

CDR3 in DNA: TGTGCCAGCAGCTTAGTTTCAGGGGAGGGTGGCTACACCTTC. Amino acid sequence: CASSLVSGEGGYTF. The chain uses TRBV7-2 and TRBJ1-2; D is possibly TRBD1 (6 bases). The V gene lost 1 base and the J gene lost 7 bases, with 13 bases spanning the gap. In germline, CDR1 is SGHTA, CDR2 FQGNSA. This CDR3 spans 14 amino acids.

The rearrangement links TRBV7-2 to TRBJ1-4; a weak D match, TRBD1 (5 bases). Deletions cut 1 base from V and 10 bases from J, with 16 bases between. Germline lookup yields CDR1 SGHTA and CDR2 FQGNSA. The CDR3 has 15 residues. The CDR3 DNA reads TGTGCCAGCAGCTTAGAGTGGAGGGGTTCGGGAAAACTGTTTTTT. Translated: CASSLEWRGSGKLFF.

This rearrangement joins TRBV30 to TRBJ2-6; 7 nucleotides line up with TRBD1. The J segment lost 3 bases and the V segment lost 3 bases, leaving 5 bases of the junction unmatched. Germline-derived CDR1 and CDR2 are GTSNPN and SVGIG (reference sequence). The CDR3 contains 15 residues. CDR3 in DNA: TGTGCCTGGAGCACAGGGGAAGGTGGGGCCAACGTCCTGACTTTC. As protein: CAWSTGEGGANVLTF.

The table lists this clone with a few counts. This chain connects TRBV2 to TRBJ1-4; 7 bases are a match to TRBD1. CDR3 size: 14 residues. J gave up 8 bases and V 5 bases, and 8 bases lay outside the gene matches. Germline V CDR1 and CDR2: SNHLY, FYNNEI. For the CDR3, the DNA is TGTGCCAGCAGTCGACAGGGTTATGTCGAAAAACTGTTTTTT. This translates into CASSRQGYVEKLFF.

The genes are TRBV19 and TRBJ1-2; 7 nucleotides agree with TRBD1. Trimming took 3 bases from V and 3 from J; bases not matched to a gene: 16. The CDR3 covers 18 residues. Germline values: CDR1 LNHDA, CDR2 SQIVND (reference sequence). The DNA of the CDR3 is TGTGCCAGTAGTATCATAGGGGGCCCTCGTGGGACCTACTATGGCTACACCTTC. This translates into CASSIIGGPRGTYYGYTF.